This T cell receptor (beta chain) came from a study of T cell repertoires in cytomegalovirus infection. Study-wide context: Recently identified HLA-C-restricted CMV epitopes were used, and well-studied HLA-B-restricted CMV epitopes were used as well. Shared public TCR beta signatures pointed to both CMV infection and a matching HLA type. Study-level findings and limits: There were HLA-C-restricted CMV-specific TCR beta clonotypes dominating the ex vivo response. Adding up the frequency of public TCR beta families identified people who carried CMV plus the relevant HLA.

Concerning this clonotype itself: Its antigen is not identified.

One entry per CDR3 protein results from TCRdb running MiXCR on the reads. There are roughly 700,000 distinct CDR3 sequences in the sample; around a third occur only once, and around a sixth lies in the top ten. The TCR comes from a human donor in good health (CMV status not recorded). Some clones in this sample may be carry-over from other donors' samples. The sequenced sample was cultured PBMCs, obtained from culture after CMV antigen stimulation.

The CDR3 loop is CASRRSREAFF. CDR3 nucleotide sequence: TGTGCCAGCCGAAGATCGAGGGAAGCTTTCTTT. V gene TRBV2 combines with J gene TRBJ1-1; D not resolved. The CDR3 contains 11 residues. Trimming left V 8 bases short and J 8 bases short, with 12 bases between. In germline, CDR1 is SNHLY, CDR2 FYNNEI. Using reference TRBV2 and TRBJ1-1 for the parts outside the CDR3, the full variable domain is EPEVTQTPSHQVTQMGQEVILRCVPISNHLYFYWYRQILGQKVEFLVSFYNNEISEKSEIFDDQFSVERPDGSNFTLKIRSTKLEDSAMYFCASRRSREAFFGQGTRLTVV.